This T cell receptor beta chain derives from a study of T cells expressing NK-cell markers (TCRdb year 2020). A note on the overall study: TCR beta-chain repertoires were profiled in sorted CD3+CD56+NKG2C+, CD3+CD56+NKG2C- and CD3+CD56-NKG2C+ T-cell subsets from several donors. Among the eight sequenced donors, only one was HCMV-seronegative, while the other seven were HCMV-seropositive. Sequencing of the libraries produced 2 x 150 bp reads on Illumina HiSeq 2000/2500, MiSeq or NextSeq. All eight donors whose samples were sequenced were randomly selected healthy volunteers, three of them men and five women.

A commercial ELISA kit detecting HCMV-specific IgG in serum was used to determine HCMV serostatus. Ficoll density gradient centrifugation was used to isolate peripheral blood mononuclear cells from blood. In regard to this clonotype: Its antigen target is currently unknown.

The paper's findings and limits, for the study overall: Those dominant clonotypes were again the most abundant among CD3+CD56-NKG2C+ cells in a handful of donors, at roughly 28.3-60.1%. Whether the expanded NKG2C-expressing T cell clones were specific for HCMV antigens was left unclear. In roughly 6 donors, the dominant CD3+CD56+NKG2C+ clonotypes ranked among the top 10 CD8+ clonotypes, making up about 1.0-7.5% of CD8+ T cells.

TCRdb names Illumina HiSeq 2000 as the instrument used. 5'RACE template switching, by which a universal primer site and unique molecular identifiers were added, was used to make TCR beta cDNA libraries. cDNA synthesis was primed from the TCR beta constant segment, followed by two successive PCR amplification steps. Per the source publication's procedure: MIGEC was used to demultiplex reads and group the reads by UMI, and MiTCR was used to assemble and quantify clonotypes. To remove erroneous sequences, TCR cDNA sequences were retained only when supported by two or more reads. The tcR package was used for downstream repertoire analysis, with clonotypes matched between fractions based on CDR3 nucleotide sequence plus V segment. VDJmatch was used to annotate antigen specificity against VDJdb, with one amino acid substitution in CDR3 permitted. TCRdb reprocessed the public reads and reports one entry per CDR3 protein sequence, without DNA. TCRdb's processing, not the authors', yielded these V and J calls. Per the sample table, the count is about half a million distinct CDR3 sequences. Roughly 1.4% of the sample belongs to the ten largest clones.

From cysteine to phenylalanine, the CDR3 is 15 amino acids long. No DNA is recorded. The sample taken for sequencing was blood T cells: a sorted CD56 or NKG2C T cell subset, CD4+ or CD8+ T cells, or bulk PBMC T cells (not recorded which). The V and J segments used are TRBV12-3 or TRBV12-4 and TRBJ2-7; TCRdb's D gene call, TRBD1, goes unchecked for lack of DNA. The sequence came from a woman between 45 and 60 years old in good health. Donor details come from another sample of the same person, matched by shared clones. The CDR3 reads CASSAPGTGAQQQYF.